The rows below give T cell receptor beta chains drawn from one sample of a study of blood T cell repertoires in COVID-19. Sequencing was performed with immunoSEQ multiplex PCR; in TCRdb, only in-frame clones are kept and a portion is missing. The top ten clones hold about 14% of a sample with 80,000 to 95,000 clones, over 75% of them seen once. The sequenced sample was peripheral blood. The receptors here all came from a woman in her sixties or seventies with acute or convalescent COVID-19. CDR3s include the opening cysteine and the closing phenylalanine or tryptophan. D genes are given only for firm matches. Rows give clone size only sometimes, using once, few, many, or a class for an expanded clone.

J gene,D gene,clone size,V gene,CDR3 protein,CDR3 DNA
TRBJ1-1,NA,NA,TRBV7-8,CASSSRTAMNTEAFF,TGTGCCAGCAGCTCAAGGACAGCAATGAACACTGAAGCTTTCTTT
TRBJ2-1,NA,NA,TRBV7-2,CASSRGASAYNEQFF,TGTGCCAGCAGCCGTGGGGCTAGCGCTTACAATGAGCAGTTCTTC
TRBJ2-1,TRBD1,NA,TRBV5-1,CASSLGTGVWNEQFF,TGCGCCAGCAGCTTGGGGACAGGGGTCTGGAATGAGCAGTTCTTC
TRBJ1-2,TRBD1,NA,TRBV10-3,CAIRPTGQGNYGYTF,TGTGCCATCCGACCCACAGGACAGGGAAACTATGGCTACACCTTC
TRBJ2-6,NA,NA,TRBV19,CASSPPQGVGSGANVLTF,TGTGCCAGTAGTCCACCCCAGGGCGTAGGGTCTGGGGCCAACGTCCTGACTTTC
TRBJ2-2,NA,NA,TRBV6-5,CASSWAGLGDTGELFF,TGTGCCAGCAGTTGGGCGGGCCTGGGTGACACCGGGGAGCTGTTTTTT
TRBJ2-5,NA,few,TRBV27,CASSTGQRRGPQETQYF,TGTGCCAGCAGTACGGGGCAGCGGAGGGGGCCCCAAGAGACCCAGTACTTC
TRBJ1-1,NA,NA,TRBV30,CAWSVGTRNTEAFF,TGTGCCTGGAGTGTAGGGACAAGGAACACTGAAGCTTTCTTT
TRBJ2-2,TRBD2,NA,TRBV19,CASSNSGTTGELFF,TGTGCCAGTAGTAATAGCGGGACCACCGGGGAGCTGTTTTTT
TRBJ2-3,TRBD2,NA,TRBV11-2,CASSTGGGSGVSDTQYF,TGTGCCAGCAGCACGGGGGGTGGTAGCGGGGTCTCAGATACGCAGTATTTT
TRBJ2-5,TRBD2,NA,TRBV2,CASSVTSGEETQYF,TGTGCCAGCAGCGTGACTAGCGGGGAAGAGACCCAGTACTTC
TRBJ1-1,NA,NA,TRBV4-3,CASSRPGRNTEAFF,TGCGCCAGCAGCCGGCCAGGGCGCAACACTGAAGCTTTCTTT
TRBJ1-1,NA,NA,TRBV19,CASSIMGGGLDTEAFF,TGTGCCAGTAGTATTATGGGGGGGGGCCTGGACACTGAAGCTTTCTTT
TRBJ2-5,TRBD2,NA,TRBV3-1/TRBV3-2,CASSPEGAGGPRETQYF,TGTGCCAGCAGCCCGGAGGGAGCGGGAGGACCCAGAGAGACCCAGTACTTC
TRBJ1-1,TRBD1,NA,TRBV6-5,CASFAGTGNTEAFF,TGTGCCAGCTTTGCCGGGACAGGGAACACTGAAGCTTTCTTT
TRBJ2-4,NA,NA,TRBV11-2,CASSLSARENDIQYF,TGTGCCAGCAGCTTAAGCGCACGGGAGAATGACATTCAGTACTTC
TRBJ1-2,TRBD1,NA,TRBV6-5,CASRHTRDSNYGYTF,TGTGCCAGCAGACACACACGGGACAGTAACTATGGCTACACCTTC
TRBJ2-1,NA,NA,TRBV6-2/TRBV6-3,CASSYPTRNNEQFF,TGTGCCAGCAGTTACCCTACTAGAAACAATGAGCAGTTCTTC
TRBJ2-5,NA,NA,TRBV19,CASSFVPPRYQETQYF,TGTGCCAGTAGTTTCGTTCCTCCGAGGTACCAAGAGACCCAGTACTTC